This is a list of T cell receptor beta chains from one sample in a study of cytomegalovirus exposure and HLA in healthy donors. Some clones are missing from TCRdb's copy, which holds only in-frame ones; the method was immunoSEQ multiplex PCR. The data contain over 85,000 clones, approximately 90% of them singletons. Sequencing input: PBMCs. Receptor source: a young woman in good health and CMV-seropositive. The CDR3 runs from the conserved cysteine through the conserved F or W. A D gene is named only where the DNA matches it firmly. Not all rows give a size; the values are once, few, many and, for expanded clones, a class.

D	V	size	J	CDR3	DNA
.	TRBV11-2	once	TRBJ2-5	CASSLGAQGQETQYF	TGTGCCAGCAGCTTAGGGGCGCAGGGCCAAGAGACCCAGTACTTC
.	TRBV6-5	.	TRBJ1-1	CASSYSGGTTEAFF	TGTGCCAGCAGTTACTCGGGGGGGACCACTGAAGCTTTCTTT
.	TRBV9	.	TRBJ1-3	CASSATGHSGNTIYF	TGTGCCAGCAGCGCAACAGGCCACTCTGGAAACACCATATATTTT
TRBD2	TRBV9	.	TRBJ2-1	CASSVLAGGQGEQFF	TGTGCCAGCAGCGTCCTAGCGGGGGGCCAGGGTGAGCAGTTCTTC
TRBD1	TRBV7-9	.	TRBJ1-2	CASSRTGGVSGYTF	TGTGCCAGCAGCAGGACAGGGGGCGTGAGTGGCTACACCTTC
.	TRBV7-3	.	TRBJ2-1	CASSLTSLAGDRNEQFF	TGTGCCAGCAGCTTAACCTCTCTAGCCGGAGATAGGAATGAGCAGTTCTTC
TRBD1	TRBV2	.	TRBJ2-7	CASSPMDRNYEQYF	TGTGCCAGCAGCCCAATGGACAGGAACTACGAGCAGTACTTC
TRBD1	TRBV7-9	.	TRBJ1-3	CASSWLLTGSGNTIYF	TGTGCCAGCAGCTGGTTATTGACAGGGAGTGGAAACACCATATATTTT
.	TRBV11-1	few	TRBJ2-7	CASSSPDTDTYEQYF	TGTGCCAGCAGCTCCCCTGACACCGATACCTACGAGCAGTACTTC
TRBD1	TRBV7-2	.	TRBJ1-2	CASSPQGTGKSDGYTF	TGTGCCAGCAGCCCACAGGGGACGGGTAAAAGCGACGGCTACACCTTC
.	TRBV5-6	.	TRBJ2-1	CASSLGEAHGINGQFF	TGTGCCAGCAGCTTGGGGGAGGCCCATGGGATTAATGGTCAGTTCTTC
.	TRBV28	few	TRBJ2-7	CASSFQTYEQYF	TGTGCCAGCAGTTTCCAGACCTACGAGCAGTACTTC
TRBD2	TRBV6-1	.	TRBJ2-4	CASSPSGEANIQYF	TGTGCCAGCAGCCCTAGCGGGGAGGCGAACATTCAGTACTTC
TRBD2	TRBV5-5	.	TRBJ2-2	CASSLMVAGEAGELFF	TGTGCCAGCAGCTTGATGGTAGCGGGAGAGGCCGGGGAGCTGTTTTTT
.	TRBV7-9	few	TRBJ2-1	CASSSRYSDEQFF	TGTGCCAGCAGCTCCCGATATAGCGATGAGCAGTTCTTC
TRBD1	TRBV18	.	TRBJ1-1	CASSRGGQGSTEAFF	TGTGCCAGCTCACGAGGTGGACAGGGGAGCACTGAAGCTTTCTTT
.	TRBV11-2	.	TRBJ2-5	CASSSLSSSRETQYF	TGTGCCAGCAGCTCCCTTTCTAGTAGCAGAGAGACCCAGTACTTC
TRBD2	TRBV27	.	TRBJ2-3	CASSPWASGVDTQYF	TGTGCCAGCAGCCCATGGGCTAGCGGGGTGGATACGCAGTATTTT
TRBD2	TRBV5-4	.	TRBJ2-1	CASSLETSGSYNEQFF	TGTGCCAGCAGCTTGGAAACTAGCGGGAGCTACAATGAGCAGTTCTTC
TRBD2	TRBV5-1	.	TRBJ2-5	CASRHRAGASVEETQYF	TGCGCCAGCAGGCACCGGGCGGGAGCATCCGTGGAAGAGACCCAGTACTTC
TRBD1	TRBV5-1	.	TRBJ2-7	CASSPGTGGVQYF	TGCGCCAGCAGCCCCGGGACAGGGGGGGTGCAGTACTTC
TRBD2	TRBV19	.	TRBJ2-3	CASSILAGGSDTQYF	TGTGCCAGTAGTATACTAGCGGGGGGTTCAGATACGCAGTATTTT
.	TRBV5-1	.	TRBJ2-3	CASSFRIAEPTDTQYF	TGCGCCAGCAGCTTCCGAATAGCGGAGCCCACAGATACGCAGTATTTT
.	TRBV4-3	.	TRBJ1-4	CASSQGGTDEKLFF	TGCGCCAGCAGCCAAGGGGGCACCGATGAAAAACTGTTTTTT
TRBD1	TRBV11-2	.	TRBJ2-7	CASSLSTGQVHEQYF	TGTGCCAGCAGCTTATCGACGGGACAGGTTCACGAGCAGTACTTC
.	TRBV6-1	.	TRBJ2-2	CASSISGVDTGELFF	TGTGCCAGCAGCATTAGCGGAGTGGATACCGGGGAGCTGTTTTTT
.	TRBV13	.	TRBJ1-1	CASSLGLQGRVLTEAFF	TGTGCCAGCAGCTTAGGCCTGCAGGGGCGCGTCTTAACTGAAGCTTTCTTT
TRBD2	TRBV19	.	TRBJ2-7	CASSKQAGVGYEQYF	TGTGCCAGTAGTAAACAAGCGGGAGTAGGCTACGAGCAGTACTTC
.	TRBV5-1	once	TRBJ2-1	CASSLARSYNEQFF	TGCGCCAGCAGCTTGGCCAGGTCCTACAATGAGCAGTTCTTC
TRBD2	TRBV5-6	.	TRBJ2-1	CASSWVGTSGLNEQFF	TGTGCCAGCAGCTGGGTGGGGACTAGCGGACTTAATGAGCAGTTCTTC
.	TRBV5-1	.	TRBJ1-1	CASSLEPRTEAFF	TGCGCCAGCAGCTTGGAGCCGAGGACTGAAGCTTTCTTT
TRBD2	TRBV9	.	TRBJ2-7	CASSPSGRPEQYF	TGTGCCAGCAGCCCTAGCGGGAGGCCCGAGCAGTACTTC
.	TRBV5-6	.	TRBJ1-5	CASTAQGHQPQHF	TGTGCCAGCACAGCACAGGGCCATCAGCCCCAGCATTTT
.	TRBV4-2	once	TRBJ2-1	CASSQPGEVYNEQFF	TGTGCCAGCAGCCAACCCGGGGAGGTGTACAATGAGCAGTTCTTC
TRBD1	TRBV4-1	.	TRBJ2-2	CASSQPGQGARELFF	TGCGCCAGCAGCCAGCCGGGACAGGGGGCGAGGGAGCTGTTTTTT
.	TRBV6-5	.	TRBJ2-5	CASSQDPGHQETQYF	TGTGCCAGCAGCCAGGACCCCGGACATCAAGAGACCCAGTACTTC
TRBD2	TRBV7-2	.	TRBJ2-3	CASRPPSSGRAIDTQYF	TGTGCCAGCAGGCCTCCCTCTAGCGGGAGGGCCATAGATACGCAGTATTTT
TRBD2	TRBV7-9	once	TRBJ2-2	CASSSGTIYTGELFF	TGTGCCAGCAGCTCCGGGACTATATACACCGGGGAGCTGTTTTTT
TRBD1	TRBV9	.	TRBJ2-4	CASSVAGQGKNIQYF	TGTGCCAGCAGCGTAGCGGGACAGGGTAAAAACATTCAGTACTTC
TRBD1	TRBV18	once	TRBJ2-1	CASRTGGVYNEQFF	TGTGCCAGCCGGACAGGGGGCGTCTACAATGAGCAGTTCTTC
TRBD2	TRBV2	.	TRBJ2-2	CASSERLAGDSGELFF	TGTGCCAGCAGTGAACGGCTAGCGGGGGATAGCGGGGAGCTGTTTTTT
TRBD1	TRBV5-1	.	TRBJ1-2	CASSEGQGWNYGYTF	TGCGCCAGCAGCGAGGGACAGGGATGGAACTATGGCTACACCTTC
TRBD2	TRBV29-1	.	TRBJ2-2	CSVVLRGGTGELFF	TGCAGCGTTGTACTGCGGGGGGGCACCGGGGAGCTGTTTTTT
.	TRBV7-9	.	TRBJ1-1	CASSLKTDLEAFF	TGTGCCAGCAGCTTAAAGACAGACCTTGAAGCTTTCTTT
TRBD1	TRBV2	.	TRBJ2-3	CASRMDRADTQYF	TGTGCCAGCAGGATGGACAGGGCAGATACGCAGTATTTT
TRBD2	TRBV4-3	.	TRBJ2-2	CASSLVAGAGELFF	TGCGCCAGCAGCCTTGTAGCGGGAGCCGGGGAGCTGTTTTTT
TRBD1	TRBV5-1	few	TRBJ2-5	CASSPTGAETQYF	TGCGCCAGCAGCCCGACAGGGGCAGAGACCCAGTACTTC
TRBD1	TRBV7-8	.	TRBJ1-2	CASSSQDRGFYGYTF	TGTGCCAGCAGCTCGCAGGACAGGGGATTCTATGGCTACACCTTC
.	TRBV23-1	.	TRBJ1-1	CASRQVLQTNTEAFF	TGCGCCAGCAGACAGGTTCTACAAACAAACACTGAAGCTTTCTTT
.	TRBV13	.	TRBJ2-1	CASSSSGLRQGWQFF	TGTGCCAGCAGCTCCTCGGGACTCCGCCAAGGGTGGCAGTTCTTC
.	TRBV9	.	TRBJ1-1	CASSPRGSRGWDTEAFF	TGTGCCAGCAGCCCCCGGGGGAGTCGGGGCTGGGACACTGAAGCTTTCTTT
.	TRBV6-6	.	TRBJ1-3	CASSGGNTIYF	TGTGCCAGCAGCGGGGGAAACACCATATATTTT
TRBD1	TRBV11-2	.	TRBJ2-1	CASSRTGTREQFF	TGTGCCAGCAGCCGGACAGGCACGAGGGAGCAGTTCTTC
.	TRBV11-3	.	TRBJ2-2	CASSVDSSGELFF	TGTGCCAGCAGCGTCGACTCCTCCGGGGAGCTGTTTTTT
.	TRBV5-4	.	TRBJ1-1	CATQKGSPGETEAFF	TGTGCCACCCAAAAAGGCTCGCCGGGAGAGACTGAAGCTTTCTTT
TRBD1	TRBV9	.	TRBJ2-5	CASSDRPGQAGETQYF	TGTGCCAGCAGCGACCGCCCGGGACAGGCTGGGGAGACCCAGTACTTC
TRBD1	TRBV4-2	once	TRBJ2-3	CASSQRGQRTDTQYF	TGTGCCAGCAGCCAGAGGGGACAGCGCACAGATACGCAGTATTTT